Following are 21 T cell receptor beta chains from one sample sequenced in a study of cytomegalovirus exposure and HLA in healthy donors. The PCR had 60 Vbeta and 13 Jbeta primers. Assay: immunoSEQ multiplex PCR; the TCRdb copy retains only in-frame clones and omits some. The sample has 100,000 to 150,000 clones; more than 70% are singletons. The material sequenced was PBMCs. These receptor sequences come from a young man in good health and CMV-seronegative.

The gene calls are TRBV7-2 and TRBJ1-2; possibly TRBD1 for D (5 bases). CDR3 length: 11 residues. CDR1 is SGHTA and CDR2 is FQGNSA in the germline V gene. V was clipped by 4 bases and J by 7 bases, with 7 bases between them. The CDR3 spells CASSSRAGYTF. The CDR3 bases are TGTGCCAGCAGCTCCAGGGCTGGCTACACCTTC.

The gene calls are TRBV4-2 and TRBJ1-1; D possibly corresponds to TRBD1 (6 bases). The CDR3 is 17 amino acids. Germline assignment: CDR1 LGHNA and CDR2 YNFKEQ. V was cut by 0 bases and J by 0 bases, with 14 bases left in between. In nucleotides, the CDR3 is TGTGCCAGCAGCCAAGATTTGCAGGGGCTCATGAACACTGAAGCTTTCTTT. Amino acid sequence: CASSQDLQGLMNTEAFF.

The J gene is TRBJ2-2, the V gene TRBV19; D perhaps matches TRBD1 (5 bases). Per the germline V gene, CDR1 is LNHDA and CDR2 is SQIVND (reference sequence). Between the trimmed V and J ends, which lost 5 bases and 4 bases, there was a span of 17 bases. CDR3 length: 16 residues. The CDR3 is CASSYSLLTGTGELFF. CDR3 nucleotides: TGTGCCAGTAGTTATAGTCTTTTAACAGGCACCGGGGAGCTGTTTTTT.

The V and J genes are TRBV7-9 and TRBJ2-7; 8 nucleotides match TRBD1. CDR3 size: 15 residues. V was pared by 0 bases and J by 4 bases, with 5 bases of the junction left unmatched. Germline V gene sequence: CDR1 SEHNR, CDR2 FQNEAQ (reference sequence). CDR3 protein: CASSLARTGSYEQYF. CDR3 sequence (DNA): TGTGCCAGCAGCTTAGCGAGGACAGGGTCGTACGAGCAGTACTTC.

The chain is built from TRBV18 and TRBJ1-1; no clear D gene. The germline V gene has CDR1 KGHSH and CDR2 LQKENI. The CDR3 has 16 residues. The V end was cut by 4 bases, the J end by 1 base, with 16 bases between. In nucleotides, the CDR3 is TGTGCCAGCTCACTACAAATGTCTGATGCGAACACTGAAGCTTTCTTT. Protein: CASSLQMSDANTEAFF. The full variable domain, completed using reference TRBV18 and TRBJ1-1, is NAGVMQNPRHLVRRRGQEARLRCSPMKGHSHVYWYRQLPEEGLKFMVYLQKENIIDESGMPKERFSAEFPKEGPSILRIQQVVRGDSAAYFCASSLQMSDANTEAFFGQGTRLTVV.

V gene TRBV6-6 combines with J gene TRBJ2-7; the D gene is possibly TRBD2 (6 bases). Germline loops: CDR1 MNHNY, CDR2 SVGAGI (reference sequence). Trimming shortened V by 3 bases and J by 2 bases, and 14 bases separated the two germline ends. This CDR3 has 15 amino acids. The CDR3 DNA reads TGTGCCAGCAGTTATGTGGGGAGGTTCCCCTACGAGCAGTACTTC. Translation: CASSYVGRFPYEQYF.

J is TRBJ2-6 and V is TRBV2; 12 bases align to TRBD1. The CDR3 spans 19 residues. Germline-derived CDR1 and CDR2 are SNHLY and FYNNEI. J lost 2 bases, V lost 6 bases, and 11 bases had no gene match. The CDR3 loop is CASSGPGQGASAGANVLTF. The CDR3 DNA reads TGTGCCAGCAGCGGACCGGGACAGGGGGCCTCAGCTGGGGCCAACGTCCTGACTTTC.

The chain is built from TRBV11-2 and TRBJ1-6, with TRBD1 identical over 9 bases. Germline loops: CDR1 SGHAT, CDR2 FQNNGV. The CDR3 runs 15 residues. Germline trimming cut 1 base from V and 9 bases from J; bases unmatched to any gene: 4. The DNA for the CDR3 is TGTGCCAGCAGCTTAGGAACAGGGGGCACTTCACCCCTCCACTTT. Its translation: CASSLGTGGTSPLHF.

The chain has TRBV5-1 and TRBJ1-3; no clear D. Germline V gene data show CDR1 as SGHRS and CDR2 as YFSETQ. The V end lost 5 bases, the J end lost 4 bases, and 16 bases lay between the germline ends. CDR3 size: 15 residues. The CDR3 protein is CASSLVSISGNTIYF. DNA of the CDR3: TGCGCCAGCAGTCTGGTATCAATTAGCGGAAACACCATATATTTT. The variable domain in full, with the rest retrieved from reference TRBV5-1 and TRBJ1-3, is KAGVTQTPRYLIKTRGQQVTLSCSPISGHRSVSWYQQTPGQGLQFLFEYFSETQRNKGNFPGRFSGRQFSNSRSEMNVSTLELGDSALYLCASSLVSISGNTIYFGEGSWLTVV.

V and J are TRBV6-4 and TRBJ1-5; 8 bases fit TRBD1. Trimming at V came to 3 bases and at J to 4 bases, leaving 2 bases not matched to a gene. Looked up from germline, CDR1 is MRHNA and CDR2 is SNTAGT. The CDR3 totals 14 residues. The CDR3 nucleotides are TGTGCCAGCAGTGAACAGGGGGGGAATCAGCCCCAGCATTTT. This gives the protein CASSEQGGNQPQHF.

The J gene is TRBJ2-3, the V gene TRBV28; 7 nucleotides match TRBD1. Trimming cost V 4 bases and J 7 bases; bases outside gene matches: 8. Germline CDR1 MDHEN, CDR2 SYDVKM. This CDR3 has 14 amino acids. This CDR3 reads CASSSPGQAYTQYF. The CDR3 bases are TGTGCCAGCAGTTCCCCAGGACAGGCTTATACGCAGTATTTT.

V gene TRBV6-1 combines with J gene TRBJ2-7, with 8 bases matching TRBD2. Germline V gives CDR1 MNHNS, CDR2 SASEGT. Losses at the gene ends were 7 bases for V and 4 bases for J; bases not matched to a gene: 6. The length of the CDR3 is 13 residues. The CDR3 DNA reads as TGTGCCAGCATTGTCAGCGGGGGTTACGAGCAGTACTTC. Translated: CASIVSGGYEQYF.

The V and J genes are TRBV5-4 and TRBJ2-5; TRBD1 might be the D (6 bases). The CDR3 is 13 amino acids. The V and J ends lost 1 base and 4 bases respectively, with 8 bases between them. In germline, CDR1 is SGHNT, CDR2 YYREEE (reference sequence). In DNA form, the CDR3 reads TGTGCCAGCAGCTTGAGGGGGACAGAGACCCAGTACTTC. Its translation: CASSLRGTETQYF.

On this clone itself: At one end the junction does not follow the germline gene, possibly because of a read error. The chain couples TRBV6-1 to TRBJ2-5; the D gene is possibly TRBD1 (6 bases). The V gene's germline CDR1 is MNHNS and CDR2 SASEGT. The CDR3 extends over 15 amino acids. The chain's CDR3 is CASSEVGTLQEPQYF. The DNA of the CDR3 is TGTGCCAGCAGTGAAGTGGGGACATTACAAGAGCCCCAGTACTTC.

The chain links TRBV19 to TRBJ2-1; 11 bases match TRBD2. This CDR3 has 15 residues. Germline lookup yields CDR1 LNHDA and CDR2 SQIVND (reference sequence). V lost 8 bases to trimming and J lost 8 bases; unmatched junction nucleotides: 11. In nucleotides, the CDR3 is TGTGCCAGTGCCCTCCTAGCGGGGGGCGTCGATGAGCAGTTCTTC. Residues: CASALLAGGVDEQFF. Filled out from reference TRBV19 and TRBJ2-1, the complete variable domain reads DGGITQSPKYLFRKEGQNVTLSCEQNLNHDAMYWYRQDPGQGLRLIYYSQIVNDFQKGDIAEGYSVSREKKESFPLTVTSAQKNPTAFYLCASALLAGGVDEQFFGPGTRLTVL.

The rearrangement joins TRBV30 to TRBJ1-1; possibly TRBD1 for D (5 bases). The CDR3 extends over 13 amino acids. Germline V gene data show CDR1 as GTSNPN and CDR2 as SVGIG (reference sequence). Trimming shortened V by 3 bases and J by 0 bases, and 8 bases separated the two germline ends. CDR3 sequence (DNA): TGTGCCTGGAGAACAGGCCTGAACACTGAAGCTTTCTTT. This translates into CAWRTGLNTEAFF. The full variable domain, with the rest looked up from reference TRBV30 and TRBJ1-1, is SQTIHQWPATLVQPVGSPLSLECTVEGTSNPNLYWYRQAAGRGLQLLFYSVGIGQISSEVPQNLSASRPQDRQFILSSKKLLLSDSGFYLCAWRTGLNTEAFFGQGTRLTVV.

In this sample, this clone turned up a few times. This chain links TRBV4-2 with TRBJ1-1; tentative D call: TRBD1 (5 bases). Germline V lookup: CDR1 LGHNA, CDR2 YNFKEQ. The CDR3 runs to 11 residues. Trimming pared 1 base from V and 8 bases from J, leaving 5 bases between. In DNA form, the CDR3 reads TGTGCCAGCAGCCAAGGACAGGAAGCTTTCTTT. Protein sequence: CASSQGQEAFF.

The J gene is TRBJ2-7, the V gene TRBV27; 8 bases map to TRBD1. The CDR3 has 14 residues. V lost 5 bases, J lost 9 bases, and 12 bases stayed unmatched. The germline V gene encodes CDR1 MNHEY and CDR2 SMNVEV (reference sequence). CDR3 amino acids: CASSPAGTGFGQYF. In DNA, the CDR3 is TGTGCCAGCAGTCCTGCCGGGACAGGTTTTGGGCAGTACTTC.

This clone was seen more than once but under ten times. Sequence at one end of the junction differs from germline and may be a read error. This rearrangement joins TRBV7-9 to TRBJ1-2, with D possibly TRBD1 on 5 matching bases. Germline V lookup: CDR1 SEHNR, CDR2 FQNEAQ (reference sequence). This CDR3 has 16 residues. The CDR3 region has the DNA TGTTCCAGCAGCTCCGGTGGGCAGGGTTTGAACTATGGCTACACCTTC. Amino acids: CSSSSGGQGLNYGYTF.

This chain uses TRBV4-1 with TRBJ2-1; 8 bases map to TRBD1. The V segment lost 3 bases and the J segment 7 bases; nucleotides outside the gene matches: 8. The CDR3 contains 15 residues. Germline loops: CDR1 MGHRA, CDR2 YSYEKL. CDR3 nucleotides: TGCGCCAGCAGCCAGGGCCAGGGGGCATGGAATGAGCAGTTCTTC. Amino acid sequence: CASSQGQGAWNEQFF.

CDR3 DNA sequence: TGCGCCAGCAGCTTGGAAAGCGGGGAGACCCAGTACTTC. Translated: CASSLESGETQYF. The chain recombines TRBV5-1 with TRBJ2-5, with a possible D match to TRBD2 (6 bases). CDR3 length: 13 amino acids. Trimming removed 0 bases from V and 5 bases from J, with 8 bases in between. Germline assignment: CDR1 SGHRS and CDR2 YFSETQ. Filled out from reference TRBV5-1 and TRBJ2-5, the complete variable domain reads KAGVTQTPRYLIKTRGQQVTLSCSPISGHRSVSWYQQTPGQGLQFLFEYFSETQRNKGNFPGRFSGRQFSNSRSEMNVSTLELGDSALYLCASSLESGETQYFGPGTRLLVL.